This record looks at one T cell receptor beta chain sequence and its context. As originally analysed: Estimates of nucleated cell counts were drawn from the amplification of reference gene primers. The table came from immunoSEQ multiplex PCR; TCRdb's copy has only in-frame clones and leaves some out. The V and J calls and clone size come from that table; D and trimming were worked out from the DNA. The profile shows under 550,000 clones, around 90% of them singletons. This CDR3 contains 13 residues. Deletions cut 3 bases from V and 11 bases from J, with 11 bases between. Germline V gene sequence: CDR1 MNHEY, CDR2 SMNVEV (reference sequence). The source of the sample is a study of blood T cell repertoires in COVID-19. About the research overall: COVID-19 samples from acute and convalescent phases originated in the United States, Italy and Spain. From T cells, B-cell-depleted T cells, or PBMCs came the material, which was cDNA or gDNA.

In Seattle, patients joined the study during active infection and were tracked longitudinally. The sequenced material came from peripheral blood. The clonotype was recovered from a man aged 18 to 35 with COVID-19, enrolled during active disease. V and J are TRBV27 and TRBJ1-6, with D unresolved. The CDR3 DNA reads as TGTGCCAGCAGTTTGGAGCCGTTTACACCCCTCCACTTT. Translation gives CASSLEPFTPLHF.